Below, 10 T cell receptor beta chains from the same sample are listed, as sequenced in a study of blood T cell repertoires in COVID-19. The repertoire was sequenced with immunoSEQ multiplex PCR; TCRdb's copy has only in-frame clones and lacks some. The sample records around 76,000 clones, 81% being singletons. Sequencing input: peripheral blood. Receptors were obtained from a woman between 65 and 79 years old with acute or convalescent COVID-19.

The gene calls are TRBV18 and TRBJ1-1, with TRBD1 matching 8 bases. The CDR3 has 13 residues. CDR1 is KGHSH and CDR2 is LQKENI in the germline V gene. V was pared by 6 bases and J by 6 bases, with 6 bases of the junction left unmatched. The CDR3 coding sequence is TGTGCCAGCTCCCTAGGACAGGGCCCTGAAGCTTTCTTT. Its translation is CASSLGQGPEAFF.

V gene TRBV11-3 combines with J gene TRBJ2-5; perhaps TRBD1 as D (5 bases). CDR3 size: 15 residues. V lost 5 bases and J 2 bases, leaving 15 bases between the germline ends. Per germline, CDR1 SGHNT and CDR2 YENEEA. The CDR3 protein is CASSPGGAAQETQYF. In nucleotides, the CDR3 is TGTGCCAGCAGCCCTGGTGGGGCGGCACAAGAGACCCAGTACTTC.

The chain employs TRBV6-5 and TRBJ2-3; TRBD1 matches 7 bases. This CDR3 spans 15 amino acids. Germline CDR1 MNHEY, CDR2 SVGAGI. V lost 5 bases and J lost 4; bases outside the gene matches: 9. CDR3 sequence: CASSQNSQGADTQYF. Here the CDR3 DNA reads TGTGCCAGCAGTCAAAACTCCCAGGGGGCAGATACGCAGTATTTT.

The V call is TRBV28, the J call TRBJ2-1, with D uncertain. The V gene lost 3 bases and the J gene lost 7 bases, with 7 bases spanning the gap. CDR3 size: 12 residues. Germline values: CDR1 MDHEN, CDR2 SYDVKM. CDR3 amino acids: CASSFERNEQFF. The CDR3 DNA is TGTGCCAGCAGTTTCGAGAGGAATGAGCAGTTCTTC.

The V and J genes are TRBV10-3 and TRBJ1-4, with D hard to call. The V gene lost 3 bases and the J gene lost 6 bases, with 8 bases spanning the gap. This CDR3 has 13 residues. The germline V gene has CDR1 ENHRY and CDR2 SYGVKD. The CDR3: CAISDSPDEKLFF. The DNA for the CDR3 is TGTGCCATCAGTGATAGTCCGGATGAAAAACTGTTTTTT.

This chain connects TRBV5-1 to TRBJ2-3, with 7 nucleotides matching TRBD2. Germline CDR1 reads SGHRS; CDR2 reads YFSETQ. This CDR3 comprises 15 residues. J lost 5 bases, V lost 4 bases, and 10 bases had no gene match. The CDR3 region is CASSRLAEAGDTQYF. DNA of the CDR3: TGCGCCAGCAGCAGGCTAGCGGAGGCGGGAGATACGCAGTATTTT.

The chain has TRBV3-1 (or the pseudogene TRBV3-2) and TRBJ2-6; 9 nucleotides align to TRBD1. V was clipped by 2 bases and J by 4 bases; unmatched bases: 12. This CDR3 has 19 residues. Germline V CDR1 and CDR2: LGHDT, YNNKEL (reference sequence). The CDR3 spells CASSQTLGTGISGANVLTF. The CDR3 DNA reads as TGTGCCAGCAGCCAAACCCTTGGGACAGGGATCTCGGGGGCCAACGTCCTGACTTTC.

V is TRBV11-2 and J is TRBJ2-5; D may be TRBD2 (7 bases). Trimming took off 4 bases at V and 0 bases at J, with 12 bases between the two ends. The CDR3 sequence is 15 residues long. The V gene's germline CDR1 is SGHAT and CDR2 FQNNGV. This CDR3 reads CASSSGGLYQETQYF. Written as DNA, the CDR3 is TGTGCCAGCAGCTCGGGGGGCCTCTACCAAGAGACCCAGTACTTC. Full variable domain (outside the CDR3, taken from reference TRBV11-2 and TRBJ2-5): EAGVAQSPRYKIIEKRQSVAFWCNPISGHATLYWYQQILGQGPKLLIQFQNNGVVDDSQLPKDRFSAERLKGVDSTLKIQPAKLEDSAVYLCASSSGGLYQETQYFGPGTRLLVL.

V is TRBV2 and J is TRBJ2-3; 7 nucleotides match TRBD2. With 8 bases clipped from V and 8 bases from J, the junction kept 10 bases outside the gene matches. CDR3 length equals 13 residues. Germline V gives CDR1 SNHLY, CDR2 FYNNEI. The CDR3 bases are TGTGCCAGCGGGGGGGGAGTTAAATTTACGCAGTATTTT. This codes for CASGGGVKFTQYF.

The chain combines TRBV3-1 (or the pseudogene TRBV3-2) with TRBJ1-2; TRBD1 is a possible D gene (6 bases). V shed 2 bases and J shed 1 base, with 8 bases lying between them. The CDR3 runs 14 residues. The V gene's germline CDR1 is LGHDT and CDR2 YNNKEL (reference sequence). This CDR3 reads CASSQNRVNYGYTF. In nucleotides, the CDR3 is TGTGCCAGCAGCCAAAACAGGGTTAACTATGGCTACACCTTC.